This T cell receptor beta chain appears in the sequencing data of a study of vaccination and CD4 T cells after COVID-19. Across the study: Post-COVID draws followed diagnosis by a median about 100 days (range 35 to 161). Control wells got either CEFX epitopes, HIV-1 Nef peptides, or no peptide at all. Sampling that followed vaccination took place a median 72 days after dose two, within a range of 14 to 241. Overall study results and limits: The study found that a median about 85% of reactive clones in convalescent patients appeared only post-vaccination.

Notes on this clonotype: The target antigen is unknown.

Sequenced with the Oncomine TCR Beta short-read assay was DNA taken from cultured CD4+ T cells. MiXCR, run by TCRdb on the PCR reads, gives a single entry per CDR3 protein. The table has 20,000 to 30,000 distinct CDR3 sequences, approximately 67% seen once. The treatment: roughly 10-day PBMC culture with coronavirus spike peptide pools or control peptides (ViraFEST assay). Germline V lookup: CDR1 SNHLY, CDR2 FYNNEI. This CDR3 comprises 13 residues. V was cut by 2 bases and J by 7 bases, with 11 bases left in between. This TCR was sampled from a human donor who received a COVID-19 vaccine. The chain recombines TRBV2 with TRBJ1-1; a possible D gene is TRBD1 (6 bases). Source: CD4+ T cells from blood, cultured in vitro, taken after SARS-CoV-2 vaccination. The CDR3 loop reads CASSEKGGLEAFF. The DNA of the CDR3 is TGTGCCAGCAGTGAAAAGGGGGGACTTGAAGCTTTCTTT.